This passage covers 32 T cell receptor beta chains from one sample sequenced in a study of T-cell memory formation after mild COVID-19. From the 5' RACE reads, TCRdb called clonotypes with MiXCR, one entry per CDR3 protein. The sample has approximately 290,000 distinct CDR3 sequences, more than 15% seen once. The sequencing sample was made of PBMCs or a T cell subset sorted from them (not recorded which). The receptors were sampled from a man aged 18 to 35 who had mild COVID-19 (a few samples of this study predate the infection). Cell type and time point are not known.

This clonotype has just a few counts. This chain links TRBV4-1 with TRBJ1-1; 8 positions agree with TRBD1. This CDR3 spans 13 amino acids. Germline V gene data show CDR1 as MGHRA and CDR2 as YSYEKL. V was clipped by 5 bases and J by 4 bases; unmatched bases: 3. The CDR3 loop is CASSITGGTEAFF. The CDR3 DNA follows: TGCGCCAGCAGCATAACAGGGGGCACTGAAGCTTTCTTT.

This clonotype was seen more than once but under ten times. The rearrangement joins TRBV20-1 to TRBJ1-1; D is unresolved. Trimming took 3 bases from V and 7 from J, leaving 15 bases between them. Germline-derived CDR1 and CDR2 are DFQATT and SNEGSKA (reference sequence). The CDR3 is 13 amino acids. The CDR3 loop is CSASTDTRIEAFF. Here the CDR3 DNA reads TGCAGTGCTAGTACAGACACACGCATTGAAGCTTTCTTT.

The table lists this clonotype with a few counts. J is TRBJ2-3 and V is TRBV27; D is uncertain. The V end was cut by 5 bases, the J end by 8 bases, with 17 bases between. CDR1 MNHEY and CDR2 SMNVEV come from the germline V gene (reference sequence). This CDR3 is built from 14 residues. The DNA of the CDR3 is TGTGCCAGCAGTAAGGCGCCTGAAGTAGGTACGCAGTATTTT. It yields the protein CASSKAPEVGTQYF.

The CDR3 DNA sequence: TGTGCCAGCAGTCCCCCCACGAGGAGGGGCCCCTACGAGCAGTACTTC. This sequence encodes CASSPPTRRGPYEQYF. The J gene is TRBJ2-7, the V gene TRBV27, with a tentative D call TRBD2 (6 bases). Germline loops: CDR1 MNHEY, CDR2 SMNVEV (reference sequence). The V end was cut by 5 bases, the J end by 2 bases, with 19 bases between. The CDR3 has 16 residues.

The chain recombines TRBV28 with TRBJ1-1; 9 bases align to TRBD1. In germline, CDR1 is MDHEN, CDR2 SYDVKM. There are 16 residues in the CDR3. V lost 6 bases to trimming and J lost 3 bases; unmatched junction nucleotides: 11. The CDR3, as DNA: TGTGCCAGCAGGCGACCGGGACAGGGTTTAGACACTGAAGCTTTCTTT. This gives the protein CASRRPGQGLDTEAFF.

The chain employs TRBV6-2 or TRBV6-3 and TRBJ1-2; perhaps TRBD1 as D (5 bases). V dropped 6 bases and J dropped 4 bases, with 18 bases sitting between them. Germline V lookup: CDR1 MNHEY, CDR2 SVGEGT. The CDR3 totals 15 residues. CDR3 sequence: CASRFPGPKFYGYTF. CDR3 sequence (DNA): TGTGCCAGCAGATTCCCGGGACCAAAATTCTATGGCTACACCTTC.

The V and J genes are TRBV9 and TRBJ2-5, with TRBD1 identical over 7 bases. The germline gives CDR1 SGDLS, CDR2 YYNGEE. J lost 6 bases, V lost 7 bases, and 9 bases had no gene match. CDR3 size: 13 residues. The CDR3 loop reads CASGEGAWKTQYF. The CDR3 DNA sequence: TGTGCCAGCGGCGAGGGGGCTTGGAAGACCCAGTACTTC.

The V call is TRBV4-2, the J call TRBJ2-1; 7 bases agree with TRBD1. V was clipped by 4 bases and J by 6 bases; unmatched bases: 9. There are 15 residues in the CDR3. The germline gives CDR1 LGHNA, CDR2 YNFKEQ. CDR3 bases: TGTGCCAGCAGCCCGGGACAGTCACAGGTCAATGAGCAGTTCTTC. It yields the protein CASSPGQSQVNEQFF.

The rearrangement links TRBV27 to TRBJ1-1; D may be TRBD1 (5 bases). Trimming took 2 bases from V and 3 from J, leaving 13 bases between them. Germline values: CDR1 MNHEY, CDR2 SMNVEV (reference sequence). This CDR3 region has 15 residues. CDR3 DNA sequence: TGTGCCAGCAGTTTACGGAGGCTCAGGGACACTGAAGCTTTCTTT. Translation gives CASSLRRLRDTEAFF.

V gene TRBV5-5 combines with J gene TRBJ2-7; weak D call: TRBD1 (6 bases). The CDR3 extends over 17 amino acids. Germline-derived CDR1 and CDR2 are SGHKS and YYEKEE (reference sequence). V was clipped by 2 bases and J by 1 base, with 19 bases between them. Here the CDR3 reads CASSFRSGTQGSYEQYV. The CDR3 DNA reads as TGTGCCAGCAGCTTCCGCTCCGGGACCCAGGGGTCCTACGAGCAGTACGTC.

Only a few counts were recorded for this clonotype. V usage is TRBV29-1 and J usage is TRBJ1-5; 8 bases are shared with TRBD1. The CDR3 loop spans 12 amino acids. J gave up 7 bases and V 6 bases, and 5 bases lay outside the gene matches. Germline assignment: CDR1 SQVTM and CDR2 ANQGSEA. CDR3 loop: CSVQGAGQPQHF. The DNA for the CDR3 is TGCAGCGTGCAGGGGGCGGGACAGCCCCAGCATTTT. Supplemented by reference TRBV29-1 and TRBJ1-5, the full variable domain reads SAVISQKPSRDICQRGTSLTIQCQVDSQVTMMFWYRQQPGQSLTLIATANQGSEATYESGFVIDKFPISRPNLTFSTLTVSNMSPEDSSIYLCSVQGAGQPQHFGDGTRLSIL.

DNA of the CDR3: TGTGCCAGCAGCCCGGAGCTAGCGAGTGGGGAGCTGTTTTTT. The encoded protein is CASSPELASGELFF. V and J are TRBV7-2 and TRBJ2-2, with D tentatively TRBD2 (6 bases). CDR1 is SGHTA, CDR2 FQGNSA, per germline. Trimming removed 5 bases from V and 8 bases from J, with 15 bases in between. The CDR3 sequence is 14 residues long. Based on the CDR3 plus reference TRBV7-2 and TRBJ2-2, the full variable domain is GAGVSQSPSNKVTEKGKDVELRCDPISGHTALYWYRQSLGQGLEFLIYFQGNSAPDKSGLPSDRFSAERTGGSVSTLTIQRTQQEDSAVYLCASSPELASGELFFGEGSRLTVL.

The chain carries TRBV7-3 and TRBJ1-2; D possibly corresponds to TRBD1 (5 bases). Deletions cut 2 bases from V and 6 bases from J, with 16 bases between. This CDR3 contains 15 residues. Germline CDR1 reads SGHTA; CDR2 reads FQGTGA. The chain's CDR3 is CASSLGRGLMDGYTF. DNA of the CDR3: TGTGCCAGCAGCTTAGGTCGGGGGTTGATGGATGGCTACACCTTC.

This clonotype was counted at least ten times. The CDR3 DNA sequence: TGTGCCAGCAGTCAGCCGACAGGGGGCGGAGAGACCCAGTACTTC. This encodes CASSQPTGGGETQYF. The chain recombines TRBV25-1 with TRBJ2-5; 10 positions agree with TRBD1. The CDR3 is made up of 15 amino acids. V lost 5 bases to trimming and J lost 4 bases; unmatched junction nucleotides: 7. Germline V gene data show CDR1 as MGHDK and CDR2 as SYGVNS.

The J gene is TRBJ2-1, the V gene TRBV7-2, with 8 bases matching TRBD2. J gave up 5 bases and V 2 bases, and 5 bases lay outside the gene matches. The V gene's germline CDR1 is SGHTA and CDR2 FQGNSA. There are 15 residues in the CDR3. In nucleotides, the CDR3 is TGTGCCAGCAGCTTATGGAGTAGCGGGAACAATGAGCAGTTCTTC. The encoded protein is CASSLWSSGNNEQFF. Filled out from reference TRBV7-2 and TRBJ2-1, the complete variable domain reads GAGVSQSPSNKVTEKGKDVELRCDPISGHTALYWYRQSLGQGLEFLIYFQGNSAPDKSGLPSDRFSAERTGGSVSTLTIQRTQQEDSAVYLCASSLWSSGNNEQFFGPGTRLTVL.

This clonotype was seen many times. The chain links TRBV5-1 to TRBJ2-5; perhaps TRBD1 as D (5 bases). Trimming took off 5 bases at V and 0 bases at J, with 11 bases between the two ends. CDR1 is SGHRS, CDR2 YFSETQ, per germline. This CDR3 spans 14 amino acids. CDR3 nucleotide sequence: TGCGCCAGCAGACAGGAGACGTACCAAGAGACCCAGTACTTC. Its protein is CASRQETYQETQYF. The full variable domain, with the rest looked up from reference TRBV5-1 and TRBJ2-5, is KAGVTQTPRYLIKTRGQQVTLSCSPISGHRSVSWYQQTPGQGLQFLFEYFSETQRNKGNFPGRFSGRQFSNSRSEMNVSTLELGDSALYLCASRQETYQETQYFGPGTRLLVL.

This clonotype was seen repeatedly, ten times or more. The chain couples TRBV6-1 to TRBJ2-7; no definite D call. V was trimmed by 5 bases and J by 3 bases, leaving 11 bases between them. Looked up from germline, CDR1 is MNHNS and CDR2 is SASEGT. This CDR3 is 13 amino acids long. The CDR3 spells CASSPGALYEQYF. Here the CDR3 DNA reads TGTGCCAGCAGTCCCGGCGCACTCTACGAGCAGTACTTC.

This clonotype was counted only a few times. The chain employs TRBV5-1 and TRBJ2-2; 8 nucleotides match TRBD1. Germline V gene lookup returns CDR1 SGHRS and CDR2 YFSETQ. CDR3 length: 16 amino acids. V shed 3 bases and J 4 bases; nucleotides not matched to a gene: 8. The CDR3 protein is CASSSGQATSTGELFF. As DNA, the CDR3 is TGCGCCAGCAGCTCGGGACAGGCGACGAGCACCGGGGAGCTGTTTTTT.

The rearrangement joins TRBV4-3 to TRBJ1-2; D gene ambiguous. Germline V CDR1 and CDR2: LGHNA, YSLEER. This CDR3 is built from 15 residues. The V end lost 1 base, the J end lost 7 bases, and 16 bases lay between the germline ends. The CDR3, as DNA: TGCGCCAGCAGCCAAGGGTTGGCGAGCCGACTTGGCTACACCTTC. Translation gives CASSQGLASRLGYTF.

Turning to this clonotype: A much larger clone lies a single base off, so this may be a read error. The CDR3 DNA reads TGCGCCAGCAGCCCCACAGGGATTCGGCCCCAGCATTTT. The encoded protein is CASSPTGIRPQHF. This chain joins TRBV4-3 and TRBJ1-5; a possible D gene is TRBD1 (6 bases). The CDR3 has 13 amino acids. Germline CDR1 and CDR2: LGHNA and YSLEER. Between the trimmed V and J ends, which lost 4 bases and 9 bases, there was a span of 13 bases.

The CDR3 region is CASSQVVFNEQFF. The CDR3 DNA is TGCGCCAGCAGCCAAGTCGTATTCAATGAGCAGTTCTTC. The chain has TRBV4-1 and TRBJ2-1, with D unclear. V was shortened by 1 base and J by 6 bases, with 7 bases between the two germline ends. Germline V CDR1 and CDR2: MGHRA, YSYEKL. This CDR3 is 13 amino acids long.

The chain combines TRBV6-5 with TRBJ2-7; 8 bases map to TRBD1. Germline values: CDR1 MNHEY, CDR2 SVGAGI. Trimming took 9 bases from V and 4 from J; bases not matched to a gene: 14. This CDR3 spans 15 amino acids. CDR3 residues: CASRQGRHEEYEQYF. CDR3 nucleotide sequence: TGTGCCAGTCGACAGGGGCGTCACGAAGAATACGAGCAGTACTTC.

V and J are TRBV21-1 and TRBJ1-4. TRBV21-1 is labeled a pseudogene. The CDR3 has 15 residues. CDR3 protein: CASSFLRPKNEKLFF. The CDR3 DNA sequence: TGTGCCAGCAGCTTCCTCAGGCCTAAAAATGAAAAACTGTTTTTT.

This clonotype was observed a few times. The chain recombines TRBV20-1 with TRBJ2-7; 9 bases line up with TRBD2. The CDR3 is made up of 14 amino acids. J lost 7 bases, V lost 6 bases, and 13 bases had no gene match. Germline V gene data show CDR1 as DFQATT and CDR2 as SNEGSKA (reference sequence). Here the CDR3 reads CSAGVRGGRGEQYV. The CDR3 DNA reads TGCAGTGCCGGCGTGCGGGGGGGCCGGGGAGAGCAGTACGTC.

As concerns this clonotype: The junction and the germline gene differ at one end; a read error may be behind it. The chain joins TRBV20-1 to TRBJ2-7, with D perhaps given as TRBD1 or TRBD2 (5 bases each). The CDR3 runs 12 residues. The germline gives CDR1 DFQATT, CDR2 SNEGSKA (reference sequence). CDR3 DNA: TGCAGTGCTAGAGATAGGCAGGGAGAAGTCGGCTTC. Residues: CSARDRQGEVGF.

The V gene is TRBV9, the J gene TRBJ1-1, with D unclear. V shed 0 bases and J shed 0 bases, with 12 bases lying between them. From germline, CDR1 is SGDLS and CDR2 YYNGEE. This CDR3 is built from 16 residues. As DNA, the CDR3 is TGTGCCAGCAGCGTAGTTCTGGGGAGCGTGAACACTGAAGCTTTCTTT. This translates into CASSVVLGSVNTEAFF. Using reference TRBV9 and TRBJ1-1 for the parts outside the CDR3, the full variable domain is DSGVTQTPKHLITATGQRVTLRCSPRSGDLSVYWYQQSLDQGLQFLIQYYNGEERAKGNILERFSAQQFPDLHSELNLSSLELGDSALYFCASSVVLGSVNTEAFFGQGTRLTVV.

This clonotype was observed a handful of times. The rearrangement uses TRBV24-1 and TRBJ2-1; 8 bases map to TRBD2. This CDR3 contains 16 residues. The germline gives CDR1 KGHDR, CDR2 SFDVKD. The J segment lost 7 bases and the V segment lost 4 bases, leaving 11 bases of the junction unmatched. CDR3 nucleotide sequence: TGTGCCACCAGTGAGATGAAGAGCGGGGGATGGAATGAGCAGTTCTTC. Protein product: CATSEMKSGGWNEQFF.

This clonotype turned up a few times. The CDR3 region has the DNA TGTGCCAGCAGCGTAAACAAGGACACGCAGTATTTT. Encoded protein: CASSVNKDTQYF. The chain joins TRBV9 to TRBJ2-3, with unresolved D. Between the trimmed V and J ends, which lost 1 base and 9 bases, there was a span of 9 bases. The CDR3 extends over 12 amino acids. Germline loops: CDR1 SGDLS, CDR2 YYNGEE. Filled out from reference TRBV9 and TRBJ2-3, the complete variable domain reads DSGVTQTPKHLITATGQRVTLRCSPRSGDLSVYWYQQSLDQGLQFLIQYYNGEERAKGNILERFSAQQFPDLHSELNLSSLELGDSALYFCASSVNKDTQYFGPGTRLTVL.

This chain connects TRBV7-3 to TRBJ1-1, with D perhaps matching TRBD1 (5 bases). CDR3 length: 16 amino acids. V gave up 3 bases and J gave up 6 bases, with 20 bases separating them. Germline assignment: CDR1 SGHTA and CDR2 FQGTGA. The CDR3 sequence: CASSFKVSQGIPEAFF. The CDR3 bases are TGTGCCAGCAGCTTCAAAGTCTCTCAGGGTATTCCTGAAGCTTTCTTT.

This rearrangement joins TRBV10-2 to TRBJ2-2, with 9 bases matching TRBD2. Germline CDR1 is WSHSY and CDR2 is SAAADI. The V segment lost 4 bases and the J segment 1 base; nucleotides outside the gene matches: 4. CDR3 length equals 16 residues. The CDR3 protein is CASSGRTSENTGELFF. DNA of the CDR3: TGCGCCAGCAGTGGACGGACTAGCGAGAACACCGGGGAGCTGTTTTTT.

The chain has TRBV6-6 and TRBJ1-1; 8 bases line up with TRBD1. Germline CDR1 reads MNHNY; CDR2 reads SVGAGI (reference sequence). V lost 6 bases and J lost 0; bases outside the gene matches: 9. The CDR3 is made up of 16 amino acids. The CDR3, as DNA: TGTGCCAGCAGCCCCGGCCAGGGGGCCCTGAACACTGAAGCTTTCTTT. Protein sequence: CASSPGQGALNTEAFF.

This clonotype showed up many times. V is TRBV4-1 and J is TRBJ1-1; D gene ambiguous. The CDR3 has 14 amino acids. Trimming shortened V by 0 bases and J by 5 bases, and 10 bases separated the two germline ends. Germline CDR1 and CDR2: MGHRA and YSYEKL. The CDR3 coding sequence is TGCGCCAGCAGCCAAGAATCTGCTGCAACTGAAGCTTTCTTT. Protein product: CASSQESAATEAFF.